This entry is about one T cell receptor (beta chain). Its antigen is as yet unknown. The data were taken from a study of vaccination and CD4 T cells after COVID-19. Turning to the study itself: Cells were stimulated with overlapping spike peptide pools from SARS-CoV-2, HCoV-NL63, HCoV-OC43 and HCoV-229E. Study outcomes and limitations: From a median of about 20 to 38, SARS-CoV-2-reactive clonotypes increased, though not significantly.

With the Oncomine TCR Beta short-read assay, DNA from cultured CD4+ T cells was sequenced. Once CD4+ T cells had been cultured, genomic DNA was extracted from them. TCRdb reprocessed the PCR reads via MiXCR and lists one record per CDR3 protein. The top ten clones hold approximately 31% of a sample with about 6,600 distinct CDR3 sequences, 25% to 35% of them seen once. Described treatment: approximately nine-day PBMC culture with coronavirus spike peptide pools or control peptides (ViraFEST assay). According to the study, CD4+ T cells from the unexposed donor were gathered ahead of the COVID-19 pandemic (2011-2018). Under the ViraFEST approach, antigen-specific T cells were expanded with peptide pools and TCRs subsequently sequenced. Germline CDR1 is SEHNR and CDR2 is FQNEAQ (reference sequence). The CDR3 length is 12 residues. V was pared by 2 bases and J by 7 bases, with 8 bases between.

Sequenced input: CD4+ T cells from blood, cultured in vitro. The receptor was derived from a human donor in good health. V gene TRBV7-9 combines with J gene TRBJ1-2; the D is unclear. The DNA for the CDR3 is TGTGCCAGCAGCTTATCGGGGTTTGGCTACACCTTC. This encodes CASSLSGFGYTF. Based on the CDR3 plus reference TRBV7-9 and TRBJ1-2, the full variable domain is DTGVSQNPRHKITKRGQNVTFRCDPISEHNRLYWYRQTLGQGPEFLTYFQNEAQLEKSRLLSDRFSAERPKGSFSTLEIQRTEQGDSAMYLCASSLSGFGYTFGSGTRLTVV.